Listed below are T cell receptor beta chains from one sample, sequenced in a study of cytomegalovirus exposure and HLA in healthy donors. Sequenced by immunoSEQ multiplex PCR; TCRdb stores in-frame clones only, minus some. The sample yields 150,000 to 250,000 clones, less than 85% seen once. The sample consisted of PBMCs. These receptors were taken from a girl aged 10-17 years in good health and CMV-seropositive. CDR3s include the opening cysteine and the closing phenylalanine or tryptophan. Fields, in order: D gene, V gene, clone size, J gene, CDR3 DNA, CDR3 protein. D genes are given only for firm matches. Expanded clones are given a class, and other clones once, few, many or no size at all.

d_gene: TRBD1
v_gene: TRBV30
abundance: .
j_gene: TRBJ1-4
CDR3nt: TGTGCCTGGAGTCGTTCAGGGGGGCTTCTCTCAACTAATGAAAAACTGTTTTTT
CDR3aa: CAWSRSGGLLSTNEKLFF

d_gene: TRBD1
v_gene: TRBV10-3
abundance: once
j_gene: TRBJ1-5
CDR3nt: TGTGCCATCGGGGGGACAGGGGTGGTTCAGCCCCAGCATTTT
CDR3aa: CAIGGTGVVQPQHF

d_gene: .
v_gene: TRBV5-4
abundance: .
j_gene: TRBJ1-5
CDR3nt: TGTGCCAGCAGCTTGGCCGAGGATAGCAATCAGCCCCAGCATTTT
CDR3aa: CASSLAEDSNQPQHF

d_gene: .
v_gene: TRBV21-1
abundance: .
j_gene: TRBJ2-6
CDR3nt: TGTGCCAGCAGCAAACGCCCAGGGGGATTCTCTGGGGCCAACGTCCTGACTTTC
CDR3aa: CASSKRPGGFSGANVLTF

d_gene: TRBD2
v_gene: TRBV7-2
abundance: few
j_gene: TRBJ2-1
CDR3nt: TGTGCCAGCAGCTTAAGTGGACTAGCGGGAAACAATGAGCAGTTCTTC
CDR3aa: CASSLSGLAGNNEQFF

d_gene: .
v_gene: TRBV5-1
abundance: .
j_gene: TRBJ1-1
CDR3nt: TGCGCCAGCAGACTCGAGGGTTACACTGAAGCTTTCTTT
CDR3aa: CASRLEGYTEAFF

d_gene: TRBD1
v_gene: TRBV29-1
abundance: .
j_gene: TRBJ1-5
CDR3nt: TGCAGCGCCGGACAGGGACAGCCCCAGCATTTT
CDR3aa: CSAGQGQPQHF

d_gene: TRBD1
v_gene: TRBV18
abundance: .
j_gene: TRBJ2-1
CDR3nt: TGTGCCAGCTCTCCCGGACAGGGGGGAAACAATGAGCAGTTCTTC
CDR3aa: CASSPGQGGNNEQFF

d_gene: TRBD1
v_gene: TRBV11-3
abundance: .
j_gene: TRBJ1-1
CDR3nt: TGTGCCAGCAGCTGGGGACAGGGGAGCACTGAAGCTTTCTTT
CDR3aa: CASSWGQGSTEAFF

d_gene: TRBD2
v_gene: TRBV11-3
abundance: .
j_gene: TRBJ2-7
CDR3nt: TGTGCCAGCAGCTTATTTACGGGGGGCTACGAGCAGTACTTC
CDR3aa: CASSLFTGGYEQYF

d_gene: TRBD1
v_gene: TRBV10-1
abundance: .
j_gene: TRBJ2-1
CDR3nt: TGCGCCAGCGGCCTCGACAGGGGCGGGAATGAGCAGTTCTTC
CDR3aa: CASGLDRGGNEQFF

d_gene: .
v_gene: TRBV5-1
abundance: once
j_gene: TRBJ1-2
CDR3nt: TGCGCCAGCAGAGACGAGAACGGGTATGGCTACACCTTC
CDR3aa: CASRDENGYGYTF

d_gene: TRBD1
v_gene: TRBV10-3
abundance: few
j_gene: TRBJ1-1
CDR3nt: TGTGCCATCAGTGACCCGGACAGGGCCACTGAAGCTTTCTTT
CDR3aa: CAISDPDRATEAFF

d_gene: .
v_gene: TRBV7-9
abundance: .
j_gene: TRBJ1-5
CDR3nt: TGTGCCAGCAGCTTCTCGGGGGGAGGTAGCAATCAGCCCCAGCATTTT
CDR3aa: CASSFSGGGSNQPQHF

d_gene: TRBD2
v_gene: TRBV30
abundance: .
j_gene: TRBJ2-5
CDR3nt: TGTGCCTGGAGTGCGGGCGGGGGGGTCCAAGAGACCCAGTACTTC
CDR3aa: CAWSAGGGVQETQYF

d_gene: .
v_gene: TRBV10-3
abundance: few
j_gene: TRBJ1-5
CDR3nt: TGTGCCATCAGCCCAGGACAGTTCAATCAGCCCCAGCATTTT
CDR3aa: CAISPGQFNQPQHF

d_gene: .
v_gene: TRBV7-2
abundance: .
j_gene: TRBJ1-2
CDR3nt: TGTGCCAGCAGCCCGCGGGGGGCACGGGGCTACACCTTC
CDR3aa: CASSPRGARGYTF

d_gene: TRBD2
v_gene: TRBV7-2
abundance: .
j_gene: TRBJ2-1
CDR3nt: TGTGCCAGCACCAGAGTAGCGGGGGGGGTCAGTGAGCAGTTCTTC
CDR3aa: CASTRVAGGVSEQFF

d_gene: .
v_gene: TRBV9
abundance: .
j_gene: TRBJ2-2
CDR3nt: TGTGCCAGCAGCGGGCGACAGAACACCGGGGAGCTGTTTTTT
CDR3aa: CASSGRQNTGELFF

d_gene: TRBD1
v_gene: TRBV5-6
abundance: .
j_gene: TRBJ1-2
CDR3nt: TGTGCCAGCAGCTTGAATACAGGGGGCTATGGCTACACCTTC
CDR3aa: CASSLNTGGYGYTF

d_gene: .
v_gene: TRBV7-2
abundance: few
j_gene: TRBJ1-5
CDR3nt: TGTGCCAGCAGCTCGACTGGCCGTGTCAATCAGCCCCAGCATTTT
CDR3aa: CASSSTGRVNQPQHF

d_gene: TRBD1
v_gene: TRBV4-1
abundance: .
j_gene: TRBJ2-5
CDR3nt: TGCGCCAGCAGCCAAGCCCTAGACAGGGAAGAGACCCAGTACTTC
CDR3aa: CASSQALDREETQYF

d_gene: .
v_gene: TRBV13
abundance: once
j_gene: TRBJ2-3
CDR3nt: TGTGCCAGCAGCTTAGCGGGACTCAAGTCAGATACGCAGTATTTT
CDR3aa: CASSLAGLKSDTQYF

d_gene: .
v_gene: TRBV7-2
abundance: .
j_gene: TRBJ1-2
CDR3nt: TGTGCCAGCAGCTTAGGATTCAGGCTCTATGGCTACACCTTC
CDR3aa: CASSLGFRLYGYTF

d_gene: .
v_gene: TRBV18
abundance: once
j_gene: TRBJ2-5
CDR3nt: TGTGCCAGCTCACCAGGACAACAAGAGACCCAGTACTTC
CDR3aa: CASSPGQQETQYF

d_gene: .
v_gene: TRBV18
abundance: .
j_gene: TRBJ1-1
CDR3nt: TGTGCCAGCTCACCTTTCCAGGGCCCGAACACTGAAGCTTTCTTT
CDR3aa: CASSPFQGPNTEAFF

d_gene: TRBD2
v_gene: TRBV27
abundance: .
j_gene: TRBJ2-1
CDR3nt: TGTGCCAGCACCAAAAACCCGGGACTAGCGGGGGTGTCCTACAATGAGCAGTTCTTC
CDR3aa: CASTKNPGLAGVSYNEQFF

d_gene: .
v_gene: TRBV7-2
abundance: once
j_gene: TRBJ1-5
CDR3nt: TGTGCCAGCAGCTTAAAGGGGGATCAGCCCCAGCATTTT
CDR3aa: CASSLKGDQPQHF

d_gene: .
v_gene: TRBV4-3
abundance: .
j_gene: TRBJ1-6
CDR3nt: TGCGCCAGCAGCCAAGATCGCGGTAATTCACCCCTCCACTTT
CDR3aa: CASSQDRGNSPLHF

d_gene: .
v_gene: TRBV19
abundance: .
j_gene: TRBJ1-6
CDR3nt: TGTGCCAGTAGAGAAGATACAGGATACTCACCCCTCCACTTT
CDR3aa: CASREDTGYSPLHF

d_gene: TRBD2
v_gene: TRBV29-1
abundance: few
j_gene: TRBJ2-7
CDR3nt: TGCAGCGTTGAAGGGCTAGCGGGGGGGGTGTCCGAGCAGTACTTC
CDR3aa: CSVEGLAGGVSEQYF

d_gene: TRBD1
v_gene: TRBV7-8
abundance: few
j_gene: TRBJ1-5
CDR3nt: TGTGCCAGCAGCAGTAGGACAGGGCGGGACCAGCCCCAGCATTTT
CDR3aa: CASSSRTGRDQPQHF

d_gene: .
v_gene: TRBV7-8
abundance: .
j_gene: TRBJ1-2
CDR3nt: TGTGCCAGCAGCCCTCAACCAGGTCTTGGTTATGGCTACACCTTC
CDR3aa: CASSPQPGLGYGYTF